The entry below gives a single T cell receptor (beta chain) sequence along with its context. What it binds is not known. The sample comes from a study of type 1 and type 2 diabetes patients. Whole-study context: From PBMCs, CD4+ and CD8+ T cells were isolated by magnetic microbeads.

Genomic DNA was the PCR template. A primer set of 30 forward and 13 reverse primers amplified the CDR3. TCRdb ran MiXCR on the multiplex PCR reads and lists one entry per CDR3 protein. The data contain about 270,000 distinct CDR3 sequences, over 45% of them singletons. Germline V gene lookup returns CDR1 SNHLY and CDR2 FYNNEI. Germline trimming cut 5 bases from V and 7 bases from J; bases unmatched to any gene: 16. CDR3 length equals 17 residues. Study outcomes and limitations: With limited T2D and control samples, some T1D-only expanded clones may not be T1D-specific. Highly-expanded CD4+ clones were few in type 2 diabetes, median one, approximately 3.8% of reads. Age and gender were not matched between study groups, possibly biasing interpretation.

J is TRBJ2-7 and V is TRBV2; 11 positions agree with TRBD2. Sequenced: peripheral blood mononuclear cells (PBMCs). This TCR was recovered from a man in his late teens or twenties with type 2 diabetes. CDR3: CASSYSTPGTSGEEQYF. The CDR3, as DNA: TGTGCCAGCAGTTACTCGACCCCCGGGACTAGCGGTGAAGAGCAGTACTTC. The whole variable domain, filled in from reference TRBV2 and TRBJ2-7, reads EPEVTQTPSHQVTQMGQEVILRCVPISNHLYFYWYRQILGQKVEFLVSFYNNEISEKSEIFDDQFSVERPDGSNFTLKIRSTKLEDSAMYFCASSYSTPGTSGEEQYFGPGTRLTVT.